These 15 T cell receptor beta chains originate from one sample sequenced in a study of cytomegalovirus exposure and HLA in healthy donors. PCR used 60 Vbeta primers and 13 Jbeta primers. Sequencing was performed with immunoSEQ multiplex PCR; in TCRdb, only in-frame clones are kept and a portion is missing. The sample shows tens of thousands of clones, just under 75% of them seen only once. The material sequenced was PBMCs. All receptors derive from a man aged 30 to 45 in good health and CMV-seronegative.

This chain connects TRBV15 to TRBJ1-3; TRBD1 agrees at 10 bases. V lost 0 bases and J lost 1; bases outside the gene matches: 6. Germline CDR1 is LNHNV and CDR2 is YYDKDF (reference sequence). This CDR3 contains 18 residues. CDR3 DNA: TGTGCCACCAGCAGAGATACTAGACAGGGGGCGTCTGGAAACACCATATATTTT. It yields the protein CATSRDTRQGASGNTIYF.

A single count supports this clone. The CDR3 region has the DNA TGTGCCAGCTCCCCTACAGGGGGCCTTCAGCCCCAGCATTTT. Translating gives CASSPTGGLQPQHF. The genes are TRBV18 and TRBJ1-5, with 9 bases aligning to TRBD1. CDR1 and CDR2 from the germline V gene are KGHSH and LQKENI. Germline trimming cut 6 bases from V and 6 bases from J; bases unmatched to any gene: 6. CDR3 length equals 14 residues.

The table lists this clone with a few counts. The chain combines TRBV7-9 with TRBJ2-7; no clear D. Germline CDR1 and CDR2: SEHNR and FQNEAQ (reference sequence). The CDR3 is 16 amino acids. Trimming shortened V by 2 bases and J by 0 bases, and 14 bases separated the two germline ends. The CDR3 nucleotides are TGTGCCAGCAGCTTATCTCCTGGGCAGAGCTCCTACGAGCAGTACTTC. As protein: CASSLSPGQSSYEQYF.

The CDR3 sequence is CASSLVSSAGGDEQFF. Here the CDR3 DNA reads TGTGCCAGCAGCTTAGTTAGTTCAGCGGGAGGCGATGAGCAGTTCTTC. J is TRBJ2-1 and V is TRBV7-9, with 9 bases matching TRBD2. The CDR3 consists of 16 residues. J gave up 8 bases and V 1 base, and 9 bases lay outside the gene matches. The V gene's germline CDR1 is SEHNR and CDR2 FQNEAQ (reference sequence).

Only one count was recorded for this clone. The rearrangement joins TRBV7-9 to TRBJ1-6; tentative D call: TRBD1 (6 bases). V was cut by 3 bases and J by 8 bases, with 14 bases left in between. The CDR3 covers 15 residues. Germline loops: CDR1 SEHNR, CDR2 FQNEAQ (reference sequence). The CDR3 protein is CASSLGGDRHSPLHF. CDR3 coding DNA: TGTGCCAGCAGCTTGGGCGGTGACAGGCATTCACCCCTCCACTTT.

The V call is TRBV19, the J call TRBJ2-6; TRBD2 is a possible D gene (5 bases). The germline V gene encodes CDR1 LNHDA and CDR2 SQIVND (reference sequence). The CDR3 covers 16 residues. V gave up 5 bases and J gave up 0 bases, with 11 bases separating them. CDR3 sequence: CASSVTGISGANVLTF. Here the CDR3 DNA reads TGTGCCAGTAGTGTAACGGGGATCTCTGGGGCCAACGTCCTGACTTTC.

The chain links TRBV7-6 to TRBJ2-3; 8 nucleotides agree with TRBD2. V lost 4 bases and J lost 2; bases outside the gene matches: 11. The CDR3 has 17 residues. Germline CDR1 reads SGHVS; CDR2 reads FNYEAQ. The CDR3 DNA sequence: TGTGCCAGCAGCTCTACCGGTGCGGGGGGATACACAGATACGCAGTATTTT. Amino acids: CASSSTGAGGYTDTQYF. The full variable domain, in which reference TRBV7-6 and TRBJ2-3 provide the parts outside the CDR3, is GAGVSQSPRYKVTKRGQDVALRCDPISGHVSLYWYRQALGQGPEFLTYFNYEAQQDKSGLPNDRFSAERPEGSISTLTIQRTEQRDSAMYRCASSSTGAGGYTDTQYFGPGTRLTVL.

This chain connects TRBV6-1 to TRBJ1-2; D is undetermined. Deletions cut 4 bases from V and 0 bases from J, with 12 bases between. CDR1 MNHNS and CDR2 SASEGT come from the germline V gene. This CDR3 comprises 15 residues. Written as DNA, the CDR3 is TGTGCCAGCAGTGCCGGTCGGGGAGCTAACTATGGCTACACCTTC. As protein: CASSAGRGANYGYTF.

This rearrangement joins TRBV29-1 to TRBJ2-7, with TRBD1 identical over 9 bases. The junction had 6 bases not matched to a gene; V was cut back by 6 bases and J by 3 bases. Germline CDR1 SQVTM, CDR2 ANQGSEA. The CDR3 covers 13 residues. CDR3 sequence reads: CSVRTGESYEQYF. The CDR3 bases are TGCAGCGTAAGGACAGGGGAGAGCTACGAGCAGTACTTC.

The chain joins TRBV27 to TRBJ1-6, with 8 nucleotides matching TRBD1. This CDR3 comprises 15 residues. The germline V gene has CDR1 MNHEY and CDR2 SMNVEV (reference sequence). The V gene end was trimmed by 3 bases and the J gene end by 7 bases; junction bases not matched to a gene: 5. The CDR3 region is CASSLRGQDNSPLHF. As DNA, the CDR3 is TGTGCCAGCAGTTTGCGGGGACAGGACAATTCACCCCTCCACTTT.

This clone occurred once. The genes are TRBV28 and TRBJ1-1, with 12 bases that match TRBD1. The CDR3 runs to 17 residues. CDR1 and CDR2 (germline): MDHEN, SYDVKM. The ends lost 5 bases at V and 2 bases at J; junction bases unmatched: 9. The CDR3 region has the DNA TGTGCCAGCAGTACCCGGGACAGGGGGCCACCCAACACTGAAGCTTTCTTT. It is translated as CASSTRDRGPPNTEAFF. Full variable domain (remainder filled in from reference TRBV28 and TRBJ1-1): DVKVTQSSRYLVKRTGEKVFLECVQDMDHENMFWYRQDPGLGLRLIYFSYDVKMKEKGDIPEGYSVSREKKERFSLILESASTNQTSMYLCASSTRDRGPPNTEAFFGQGTRLTVV.

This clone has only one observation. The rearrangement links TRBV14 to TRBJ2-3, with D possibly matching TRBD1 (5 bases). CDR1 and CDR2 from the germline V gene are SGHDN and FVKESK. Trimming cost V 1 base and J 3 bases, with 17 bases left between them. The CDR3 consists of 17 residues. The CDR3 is CASSQVQGLIGTDTQYF. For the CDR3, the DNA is TGTGCCAGCAGCCAAGTGCAGGGATTAATCGGTACAGATACGCAGTATTTT.

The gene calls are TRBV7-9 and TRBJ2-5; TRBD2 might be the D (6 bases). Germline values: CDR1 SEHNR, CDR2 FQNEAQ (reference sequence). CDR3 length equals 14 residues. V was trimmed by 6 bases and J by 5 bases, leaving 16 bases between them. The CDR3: CASSPGGVEETQYF. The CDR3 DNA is TGTGCCAGCAGTCCAGGAGGGGTGGAGGAGACCCAGTACTTC.

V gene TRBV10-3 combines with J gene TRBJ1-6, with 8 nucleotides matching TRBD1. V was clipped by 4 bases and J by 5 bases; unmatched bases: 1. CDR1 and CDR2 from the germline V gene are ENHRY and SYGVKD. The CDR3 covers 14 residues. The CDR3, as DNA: TGTGCCATCAGTGGGACAGGGAATAATTCACCCCTCCACTTT. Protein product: CAISGTGNNSPLHF.

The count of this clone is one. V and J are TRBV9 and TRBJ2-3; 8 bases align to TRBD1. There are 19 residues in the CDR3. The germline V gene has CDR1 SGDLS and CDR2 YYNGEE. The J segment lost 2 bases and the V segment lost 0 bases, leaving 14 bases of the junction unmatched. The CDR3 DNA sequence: TGTGCCAGCAGCGTAGCTTTCGCCGGGCAGGGGGCCCCCACAGATACGCAGTATTTT. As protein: CASSVAFAGQGAPTDTQYF.